Shown below are 14 T cell receptor beta chains from a single sample sequenced in a study of T cells in Graves' hyperthyroidism and ophthalmopathy. TCR beta CDR3 sequences were amplified from RNA transcripts. An initial round of RT-PCR targeting the TCR CDR3 relied on the HTBI primer set. Each CDR3 protein is one row after TCRdb ran MiXCR on the multiplex PCR reads. The data show 750,000 to 900,000 distinct CDR3 sequences, over 35% seen once. The specimen was blood. The receptors originated from a young man with Graves' hyperthyroidism.

This clonotype was observed a handful of times. J is TRBJ2-7 and V is TRBV7-9; a possible D gene is TRBD1 (6 bases). The length of the CDR3 is 13 residues. V lost 5 bases and J lost 6, with 14 bases in between. The germline V gene has CDR1 SEHNR and CDR2 FQNEAQ (reference sequence). CDR3 region: CASSEQGVGEQYF. In nucleotides, the CDR3 is TGTGCCAGCAGCGAACAGGGAGTTGGCGAGCAGTACTTC.

This clonotype was counted ten times or more. The chain combines TRBV19 with TRBJ1-2; D possibly corresponds to TRBD1 (5 bases). The germline V gene encodes CDR1 LNHDA and CDR2 SQIVND (reference sequence). The CDR3 loop spans 15 amino acids. Trimming removed 3 bases from V and 3 bases from J, with 14 bases in between. The CDR3 nucleotides read TGTGCCAGTAGTATGAGACGGGGCAGGGACTATGGCTACACCTTC. This gives the protein CASSMRRGRDYGYTF.

CDR3 loop: CSARDPGGTGELFF. The DNA for the CDR3 is TGCAGTGCTAGAGATCCCGGGGGAACCGGGGAGCTGTTTTTT. The gene calls are TRBV20-1 and TRBJ2-2; a weak D match, TRBD2 (6 bases). V was pared by 0 bases and J by 5 bases, with 10 bases between. Germline V lookup: CDR1 DFQATT, CDR2 SNEGSKA (reference sequence). The CDR3 totals 14 residues.

This clonotype was found many times. The chain is built from TRBV7-2 and TRBJ1-1; D gene unclear. CDR3 size: 14 residues. Per germline, CDR1 SGHTA and CDR2 FQGNSA. The V end was cut by 1 base, the J end by 4 bases, with 10 bases between. CDR3 in DNA: TGTGCCAGCAGCTTAGAACGGCGGGCCACTGAAGCTTTCTTT. Protein: CASSLERRATEAFF.

As regards this clonotype: This may arise from a read error, as a much more abundant clone is one base away. The V call is TRBV10-3, the J call TRBJ1-1, with D perhaps matching TRBD1 (5 bases). Germline CDR1 and CDR2: ENHRY and SYGVKD. This CDR3 comprises 12 residues. The V gene lost 7 bases and the J gene lost 6 bases, with 12 bases spanning the gap. As DNA, the CDR3 is TGTGCCATCATGGGGCGAACCCCTGAAGCTTTCTTT. Its protein product is CAIMGRTPEAFF.

The chain joins TRBV7-8 to TRBJ2-5; 7 positions match TRBD2. The germline V gene has CDR1 SGHVS and CDR2 FQNEAQ. This CDR3 spans 11 amino acids. The CDR3 nucleotides are TGTGCAGGGTCGGGGGGAGAGACCCAGTACTTC. This codes for CAGSGGETQYF.

The gene calls are TRBV10-3 and TRBJ2-6, with TRBD1 identical over 9 bases. CDR3 length: 17 amino acids. V trimming: 6 bases; J trimming: 0 bases; junction bases outside the gene matches: 6. Germline-derived CDR1 and CDR2 are ENHRY and SYGVKD. This chain's CDR3 is CAIRSGTGSSGANVLTF. DNA for the CDR3: TGTGCCATCAGGTCCGGGACAGGGAGCTCTGGGGCCAACGTCCTGACTTTC.

As to this clonotype: This may stem from a read error, because a much larger clone lies one nucleotide away. The chain uses TRBV19 and TRBJ1-1; D is unresolved. Germline V gene data show CDR1 as LNHDA and CDR2 as SQIVND (reference sequence). CDR3 length: 14 amino acids. With 2 bases removed from V and 8 bases from J, the gap between germline ends came to 15 bases. The CDR3 nucleotides are TGTGCCAGTAGTATAAAGTTGGGGTCACTCGAAGCTTTCTTT. Its translation: CASSIKLGSLEAFF.

The rearrangement uses TRBV7-2 and TRBJ1-2; TRBD1 might be the D (6 bases). The CDR3 runs to 13 residues. V was clipped by 5 bases and J by 6 bases, with 13 bases between them. Germline CDR1 reads SGHTA; CDR2 reads FQGNSA. For the CDR3, the DNA is TGTGCCAGCAGCCCAACGAACAGGGATGGCTACACCTTC. Amino acid sequence: CASSPTNRDGYTF.

This chain uses TRBV13 with TRBJ1-4; no clear D. V lost 5 bases and J lost 8, with 9 bases in between. CDR1 and CDR2 (germline): PRHDT, FYEKMQ (reference sequence). The CDR3 has 12 amino acids. CDR3: CASSIRWEKLFF. CDR3 sequence (DNA): TGTGCCAGCAGCATACGGTGGGAAAAACTGTTTTTT.

This clonotype was detected many times. The rearrangement joins TRBV7-8 to TRBJ1-3; a possible D gene is TRBD1 (5 bases). With 1 base removed from V and 4 bases from J, the gap between germline ends came to 17 bases. CDR3 size: 17 residues. CDR1 and CDR2 (germline): SGHVS, FQNEAQ. CDR3 nucleotide sequence: TGTGCCAGCAGCTTAGACGGGTGGGGGGACGCCGGAAACACCATATATTTT. Protein sequence: CASSLDGWGDAGNTIYF.

The chain has TRBV10-2 and TRBJ1-1; D is perhaps TRBD1 (5 bases). The CDR3 extends over 19 amino acids. Germline lookup yields CDR1 WSHSY and CDR2 SAAADI. Trimming pared 7 bases from V and 0 bases from J, leaving 27 bases between. CDR3: CASTTSTPEVGVLNTEAFF. Written as DNA, the CDR3 is TGCGCCAGCACTACCTCTACACCAGAGGTGGGGGTCCTGAACACTGAAGCTTTCTTT.

The chain joins TRBV7-8 to TRBJ1-5; TRBD1 is a possible D gene (5 bases). The CDR3 is 18 amino acids. The germline V and J ends were trimmed by 3 bases and 6 bases, with 24 bases remaining between them. Germline CDR1 is SGHVS and CDR2 is FQNEAQ. The CDR3 nucleotides are TGTGCCAGCAGCTTTCGAGAAGGGACGGGGGAACTGGGTCAGCCCCAGCATTTT. Amino acids: CASSFREGTGELGQPQHF.

This clonotype has more than one count but fewer than ten. This chain uses TRBV19 with TRBJ2-2, with D possibly TRBD2 on 7 matching bases. With 6 bases removed from V and 4 bases from J, the gap between germline ends came to 18 bases. Looked up from germline, CDR1 is LNHDA and CDR2 is SQIVND (reference sequence). There are 16 residues in the CDR3. CDR3 bases: TGTGCCAGTAGCGAGGGGGGGTTCTCGTCCACCGGGGAGCTGTTTTTT. It is translated as CASSEGGFSSTGELFF.